The clone carrying this TCR beta chain was seen once. Its matching antigen is unknown. The CDR3 totals 15 residues. The V gene end was trimmed by 5 bases and the J gene end by 4 bases; junction bases not matched to a gene: 5. CDR1 and CDR2 from the germline V gene are SGHKS and YYEKEE (reference sequence). This sample is drawn from a study of OX40 agonist ivuxolimab in advanced cancers. Whole-study findings and limits: Low levels of normalized T-cell clonal expansion also appeared in some nonresponders. At doses 0.1 to 3.0 mg/kg, CD4+ and CD8+ clones expanded.

Profiled with immunoSEQ multiplex PCR; TCRdb holds only in-frame clones, not every one. Of 81,000 or so clones in the sample, 70% to 90% were seen once. If patients had autoimmune disease history or systemic immunosuppression, they were excluded. The V call is TRBV5-5, the J call TRBJ2-3, with 12 bases identical to TRBD2. The receptor was isolated from an adult with an advanced solid tumor such as melanoma, head and neck, liver or kidney cancer. Specimen: CD4+ or CD8+ T cells sorted from blood, collected in a trial of the OX40 agonist ivuxolimab. CDR3: CASSLAGGMSDTQYF. In DNA, the CDR3 is TGTGCCAGCAGTCTAGCGGGGGGGATGTCAGATACGCAGTATTTT.